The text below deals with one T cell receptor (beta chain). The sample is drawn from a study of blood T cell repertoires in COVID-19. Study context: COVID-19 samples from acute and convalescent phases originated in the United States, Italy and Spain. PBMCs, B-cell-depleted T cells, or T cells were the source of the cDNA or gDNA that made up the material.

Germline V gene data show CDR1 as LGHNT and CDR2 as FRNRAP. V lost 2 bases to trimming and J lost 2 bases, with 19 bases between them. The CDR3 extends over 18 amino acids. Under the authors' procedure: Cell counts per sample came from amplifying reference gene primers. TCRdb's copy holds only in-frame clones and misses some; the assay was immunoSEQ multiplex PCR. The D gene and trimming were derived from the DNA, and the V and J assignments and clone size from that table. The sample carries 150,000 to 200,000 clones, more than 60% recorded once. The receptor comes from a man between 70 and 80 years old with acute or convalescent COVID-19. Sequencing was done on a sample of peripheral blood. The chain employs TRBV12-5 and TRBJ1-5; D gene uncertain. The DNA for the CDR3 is TGTGCTAGTGGTTTGTGGAGGGCGGCCAATTGGCGCAATCAGCCCCAGCATTTT. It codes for CASGLWRAANWRNQPQHF.